Each of the 27 T cell receptor beta chains below was sequenced from the same sample in a study of T cells in Graves' hyperthyroidism and ophthalmopathy. TCR beta CDR3 sequences were amplified from RNA transcripts. Researchers ran a first-round RT-PCR on the TCR CDR3 using the HTBI primer set. TCRdb reprocessed the multiplex PCR reads via MiXCR and lists one record per CDR3 protein. The repertoire holds a few hundred thousand distinct CDR3 sequences, with 14% as singletons. The sample taken for sequencing was blood. The origin of the receptors is a woman between 40 and 55 years old with Graves' hyperthyroidism.

The chain couples TRBV10-3 to TRBJ2-5, with 8 nucleotides matching TRBD2. With V trimmed by 0 bases and J by 5 bases, 8 bases remained unmatched. This CDR3 has 16 amino acids. CDR1 and CDR2 from the germline V gene are ENHRY and SYGVKD. Here the CDR3 reads CAISESVIAGWETQYF. In nucleotides, the CDR3 is TGTGCCATCAGTGAGTCTGTAATAGCGGGATGGGAGACCCAGTACTTC.

The chain uses TRBV10-3 and TRBJ1-2, with D hard to call. The CDR3 has 15 residues. Trimming took off 2 bases at V and 4 bases at J, with 14 bases between the two ends. From germline, CDR1 is ENHRY and CDR2 SYGVKD. CDR3 amino acids: CAISENSAPSYGYTF. The DNA of the CDR3 is TGTGCCATCAGTGAGAACAGCGCCCCCTCCTATGGCTACACCTTC.

V gene TRBV6-2 or TRBV6-3 combines with J gene TRBJ2-7; 8 nucleotides line up with TRBD2. Germline CDR1 and CDR2: MNHEY and SVGEGT. With 0 bases clipped from V and 4 bases from J, the junction kept 8 bases outside the gene matches. The CDR3 contains 16 residues. In nucleotides, the CDR3 is TGTGCCAGCAGTTACTCGAGAAGCGGGAGCCTATACGAGCAGTACTTC. Amino acid sequence: CASSYSRSGSLYEQYF.

At least ten counts were recorded for this clonotype. The genes are TRBV18 and TRBJ1-2; D may be TRBD1 (6 bases). The germline V gene has CDR1 KGHSH and CDR2 LQKENI. V was cut by 5 bases and J by 2 bases, with 15 bases left in between. The CDR3 totals 15 residues. The CDR3 DNA sequence: TGTGCCAGCTCAGAAACCGACAGGTTCAACTATGGCTACACCTTC. This gives the protein CASSETDRFNYGYTF.

This clonotype was observed a few times. The chain combines TRBV4-2 with TRBJ2-5; D gene ambiguous. V lost 0 bases and J 2 bases, leaving 10 bases between the germline ends. Germline V gene lookup returns CDR1 LGHNA and CDR2 YNFKEQ. The CDR3 runs 15 residues. Here the CDR3 reads CASSQDSNNQETQYF. CDR3 DNA sequence: TGTGCCAGCAGCCAAGATTCCAACAATCAAGAGACCCAGTACTTC.

This clonotype appeared a few times. The gene calls are TRBV29-1 and TRBJ2-7; TRBD2 is a possible D gene (5 bases). Germline CDR1 reads SQVTM; CDR2 reads ANQGSEA. Trimming pared 6 bases from V and 0 bases from J, leaving 18 bases between. The CDR3 length is 15 residues. The CDR3 spells CSVVPGVQSSYEQYF. The CDR3 DNA follows: TGCAGCGTCGTACCCGGGGTCCAAAGCTCCTACGAGCAGTACTTC.

In its sample, this clonotype was seen many times. V and J are TRBV6-1 and TRBJ2-7; 7 bases are a match to TRBD1. The junction had 5 bases not matched to a gene; V was cut back by 6 bases and J by 6 bases. The CDR3 contains 12 residues. Germline V gene data show CDR1 as MNHNS and CDR2 as SASEGT. CDR3 coding DNA: TGTGCCAGCAGCACGGACAGGCGCGAGCAGTACTTC. It translates to CASSTDRREQYF.

This clonotype occurred many times. The chain uses TRBV5-1 and TRBJ2-7, with TRBD1 matching over 7 bases. This CDR3 spans 14 amino acids. Germline CDR1 SGHRS, CDR2 YFSETQ. V was clipped by 0 bases and J by 4 bases; unmatched bases: 4. In nucleotides, the CDR3 is TGCGCCAGCAGCTTGGTACACAGGGGTTACGAGCAGTACTTC. Translating gives CASSLVHRGYEQYF.

This clonotype was recorded many times. This chain uses TRBV12-3 or TRBV12-4 with TRBJ2-7, with a tentative D call TRBD2 (6 bases). This CDR3 has 12 amino acids. V was trimmed by 9 bases and J by 6 bases, leaving 15 bases between them. CDR3 sequence: CASSGTPSEQYF. The CDR3, as DNA: TGTGCCAGTTCCGGGACTCCTAGCGAGCAGTACTTC.

This clonotype was seen a handful of times. CDR3 coding DNA: TGTGCCTGGAGTCGCATCGGGGCCACCGGAAACACCATATATTTT. It codes for CAWSRIGATGNTIYF. The V gene is TRBV30, the J gene TRBJ1-3; a possible D gene is TRBD1 (5 bases). Germline values: CDR1 GTSNPN, CDR2 SVGIG (reference sequence). The CDR3 is 15 residues long. Trimming left V 2 bases short and J 4 bases short, with 15 bases between.

Worth noting for this clonotype: The junction shows a germline mismatch at one end, possibly a read error. This chain joins TRBV3-1 and TRBJ2-1, with unresolved D. CDR3 length: 13 amino acids. Germline lookup yields CDR1 LGHDT and CDR2 YNNKEL (reference sequence). DNA of the CDR3: TGCGCCAGCAGCCAGGCTGTGGCCAATGAGCAGTCCTTC. Protein sequence: CASSQAVANEQSF.

With respect to this clonotype: A much larger clone lies a single base off, so this may be a read error. V and J are TRBV20-1 and TRBJ2-1; the D call may be TRBD1 or TRBD2 (5 bases each). CDR1 and CDR2 (germline): DFQATT, SNEGSKA (reference sequence). The CDR3 covers 16 residues. The CDR3 spells CSAWGWLKRKYNEQLF. DNA of the CDR3: TGCAGTGCTTGGGGGTGGTTGAAGCGGAAATACAATGAGCAGCTCTTC.

The table lists this clonotype with many counts. The J gene is TRBJ2-2, the V gene TRBV28; D is perhaps TRBD1 or TRBD2 (5 bases each). CDR1 is MDHEN and CDR2 is SYDVKM in the germline V gene. This CDR3 contains 14 residues. V was trimmed by 6 bases and J by 6 bases, leaving 14 bases between them. In DNA form, the CDR3 reads TGTGCCAGCAGGCCCGGGACCACACCCGGGGAGCTGTTTTTT. Translation gives CASRPGTTPGELFF. Drawing the rest from reference TRBV28 and TRBJ2-2, the complete variable domain is DVKVTQSSRYLVKRTGEKVFLECVQDMDHENMFWYRQDPGLGLRLIYFSYDVKMKEKGDIPEGYSVSREKKERFSLILESASTNQTSMYLCASRPGTTPGELFFGEGSRLTVL.

The sample holds a few counts of this clonotype. The chain combines TRBV4-1 with TRBJ2-7, with 8 bases identical to TRBD1. The CDR3 loop spans 16 amino acids. Losses at the gene ends were 0 bases for V and 4 bases for J; bases not matched to a gene: 8. Germline CDR1 and CDR2: MGHRA and YSYEKL. Here the CDR3 reads CASSQEPWQGAYEQYF. The CDR3 nucleotides read TGCGCCAGCAGCCAAGAACCTTGGCAGGGGGCTTACGAGCAGTACTTC.

Many counts were recorded for this clonotype. The rearrangement links TRBV5-5 to TRBJ2-2, with D tentatively TRBD2 (6 bases). From germline, CDR1 is SGHKS and CDR2 YYEKEE (reference sequence). There are 15 residues in the CDR3. Trimming took off 2 bases at V and 4 bases at J, with 12 bases between the two ends. The CDR3 spells CASSFGGDTTGELFF. The CDR3 coding sequence is TGTGCCAGCAGCTTCGGCGGGGATACCACCGGGGAGCTGTTTTTT.

DNA for the CDR3: TGTGCCTGGAGTGGTTCACAGGGTGGAGCTGAAAAACTGTTTTTT. It yields the protein CAWSGSQGGAEKLFF. The rearrangement uses TRBV30 and TRBJ1-4, with a tentative D call TRBD1 (6 bases). This CDR3 spans 15 amino acids. Germline V gives CDR1 GTSNPN, CDR2 SVGIG (reference sequence). The ends were cut back, 1 base at V and 7 bases at J, with 16 bases in the middle.

This clonotype was observed a few times. This rearrangement joins TRBV5-1 to TRBJ2-5; TRBD2 might be the D (6 bases). Trimming removed 0 bases from V and 5 bases from J, with 14 bases in between. The CDR3 totals 15 residues. Germline CDR1 reads SGHRS; CDR2 reads YFSETQ. The CDR3 sequence: CASSLVSGVRETQYF. The CDR3, as DNA: TGCGCCAGCAGCTTGGTATCGGGAGTGAGGGAGACCCAGTACTTC.

V usage is TRBV7-9 and J usage is TRBJ1-4; the D gene is possibly TRBD1 (6 bases). CDR3 size: 14 residues. The V end lost 1 base, the J end lost 8 bases, and 11 bases lay between the germline ends. Germline values: CDR1 SEHNR, CDR2 FQNEAQ (reference sequence). As DNA, the CDR3 is TGTGCCAGCAGCTTAGGGGCAGGGGAGGAAAAACTGTTTTTT. It encodes CASSLGAGEEKLFF.

This clonotype was recorded many times. The chain combines TRBV28 with TRBJ2-7, with 7 bases matching TRBD2. Germline V gene data show CDR1 as MDHEN and CDR2 as SYDVKM. Trimming cost V 10 bases and J 4 bases; bases outside gene matches: 10. CDR3 size: 13 residues. CDR3 loop: CATHKGGSYEQYF. CDR3 nucleotides: TGTGCCACCCATAAGGGAGGGTCGTACGAGCAGTACTTC.

The chain couples TRBV2 to TRBJ2-1; 10 bases align to TRBD1. This CDR3 spans 14 amino acids. Germline CDR1 SNHLY, CDR2 FYNNEI. After removal of 7 bases from V and 4 bases from J, the junction contained 4 bases not matched to a gene. The CDR3 reads CASKPGQGYNEQFF. The DNA of the CDR3 is TGTGCCAGCAAGCCGGGACAGGGGTACAATGAGCAGTTCTTC. The entire variable domain, with the rest obtained from reference TRBV2 and TRBJ2-1, is as follows: EPEVTQTPSHQVTQMGQEVILRCVPISNHLYFYWYRQILGQKVEFLVSFYNNEISEKSEIFDDQFSVERPDGSNFTLKIRSTKLEDSAMYFCASKPGQGYNEQFFGPGTRLTVL.

This clonotype came up many times. CDR3 sequence reads: CASSLVREGPSTDTQYF. In DNA form, the CDR3 reads TGTGCCAGCAGCTTAGTTCGGGAGGGCCCCTCCACAGATACGCAGTATTTT. The chain is built from TRBV7-8 and TRBJ2-3; TRBD2 aligns across 8 bases. Per germline, CDR1 SGHVS and CDR2 FQNEAQ. CDR3 length: 17 amino acids. V was clipped by 1 base and J by 2 bases; unmatched bases: 8.

There are many counts of this clonotype. The CDR3 bases are TGTGCCAGCAGCCCCGATAAAGCGGGAAACAACTACAATGAGCAGTTCTTC. Encoded protein: CASSPDKAGNNYNEQFF. The V and J genes are TRBV6-1 and TRBJ2-1, with TRBD2 identical over 7 bases. Germline V CDR1 and CDR2: MNHNS, SASEGT. The J segment lost 3 bases and the V segment lost 6 bases, leaving 14 bases of the junction unmatched. The CDR3 runs 17 residues.

The sample holds many counts of this clonotype. The chain carries TRBV7-9 and TRBJ2-3; unclear D gene. The CDR3 extends over 12 amino acids. Germline CDR1 is SEHNR and CDR2 is FQNEAQ (reference sequence). The V end was cut by 4 bases, the J end by 5 bases, with 7 bases between. The CDR3 sequence is CASSYLGDTQYF. In DNA, the CDR3 is TGTGCCAGCAGCTACTTAGGAGATACGCAGTATTTT.

This clonotype was counted between two and nine times. This rearrangement joins TRBV5-1 to TRBJ2-1; tentatively, D is TRBD1 or TRBD2 (5 bases each). The germline V gene encodes CDR1 SGHRS and CDR2 YFSETQ. The CDR3 has 19 amino acids. V was shortened by 4 bases and J by 0 bases, with 23 bases between the two germline ends. The CDR3 here is CASSPGGSALLFSYNEQFF. DNA of the CDR3: TGCGCCAGCAGCCCTGGGGGTAGCGCCCTCCTATTCTCCTACAATGAGCAGTTCTTC.

This chain connects TRBV19 to TRBJ1-4; D is unclear. In germline, CDR1 is LNHDA, CDR2 SQIVND (reference sequence). Between the trimmed V and J ends, which lost 2 bases and 4 bases, there was a span of 8 bases. The CDR3 loop spans 14 amino acids. The DNA of the CDR3 is TGTGCCAGTAGTATATCCAGGATTAATGAAAAACTGTTTTTT. Translated: CASSISRINEKLFF.

This clonotype was observed a single time. A single base separates this from a much larger clone, so it may be a read error. V and J are TRBV11-3 and TRBJ2-5; maybe TRBD2 (6 bases). V was shortened by 5 bases and J by 9 bases, with 19 bases between the two germline ends. The CDR3 contains 14 residues. CDR1 and CDR2 (germline): SGHNT, YENEEA. The CDR3 region is CASSQVYGGEAQYF. The CDR3 nucleotides read TGTGCCAGCAGCCAAGTATACGGTGGGGAGGCCCAGTACTTC.

This clonotype was picked up many times. The rearrangement links TRBV5-1 to TRBJ2-1; D gene unclear. Germline V gene lookup returns CDR1 SGHRS and CDR2 YFSETQ. V gave up 4 bases and J gave up 0 bases, with 11 bases separating them. This CDR3 contains 15 residues. The CDR3 DNA follows: TGCGCCAGCAGCCCTGACCCGAGCTCCTACAATGAGCAGTTCTTC. Protein: CASSPDPSSYNEQFF.